This T cell receptor (beta chain) stems from a study of blood T cell repertoires in COVID-19. This clone was seen only a few times. Trimming took off 0 bases at V and 4 bases at J, with 7 bases between the two ends. Germline assignment: CDR1 SGHRS and CDR2 YFSETQ. CDR3 size: 14 residues. This table comes from immunoSEQ multiplex PCR, and its TCRdb copy is limited to in-frame clones, with some not included. Among about 260,000 clones listed, 82% were seen once. The source is a woman of 80 years or more with acute or convalescent COVID-19. The sample taken for sequencing was peripheral blood. J is TRBJ2-2 and V is TRBV5-1; D is perhaps TRBD2 (6 bases). CDR3: CASSLEGGTGELFF. The CDR3 coding sequence is TGCGCCAGCAGCTTGGAGGGAGGCACCGGGGAGCTGTTTTTT.